This T cell receptor beta chain was identified during a study of blood T cell repertoires in COVID-19 (dated by TCRdb to about 2020). Context from the whole study: Samples from collaborators originated in the United States, Italy and Spain and spanned both the acute and convalescent phases of COVID-19. Where HLA class I and class II types were available, the types were taken from metadata supplied by the sample provider, not from assay-based typing. Deeply sampled blood TCRbeta repertoires from subjects exposed to, actively infected with, or recovered from COVID-19 were included in the dataset. The prospective study material was composed of cDNA or gDNA derived from T cells, B-cell-depleted T cells, or PBMCs. Samples were obtained from the ongoing ImmuneRACE study (first 160 participants) and from 950 to 1,500 subjects provided by 6 global collaborators. The repertoires were released in a freely available public database meant as a resource for research on the immune response to SARS-CoV-2. Sample metadata almost always included a de-identified subject ID, COVID-19 status, age in years and sex.

TCRbeta CDR3 regions were amplified from genomic DNA by means of the immunoSEQ Assay, a bias-controlled multiplex PCR. The paper's data handling went like this. Within the assay, amplification of reference gene primers was used to estimate how many nucleated cells each sample contained. To quantify the absolute abundance of each unique TCRbeta CDR3 rearrangement, sequence reads were collapsed and filtered. For each sample, productive Simpson clonality was calculated as the square root of Simpson's diversity index over productive rearrangements. Imported from immuneACCESS, the table was reduced by TCRdb to in-frame sequences with V and J called. These copies leave out some clones; in studies compared against another copy, an unresolved V gene accounts for under half, and the cause of the remainder is not known. For V, J and clone size, that table is used; D and trimming come from the DNA. The sample profile shows under 200,000 clones; 87% of them were found once. Roughly 21% of the sample is taken by the ten largest.

Here is what the overall study found, with its caveats: How much clinical and demographic metadata was included differed by source and by participant, and the metadata was provided uncurated.

The collaborating institutions used their own protocols to collect whole blood in K2EDTA tubes. For TCRbeta analysis, collaborator samples were shipped as frozen whole blood, as isolated PBMCs, or as DNA extracted from either sample type. Turning to this clone: It has no known antigen specificity. Per-base qualities were not stored, and no clone one base away is much larger.

CDR1 SNHLY and CDR2 FYNNEI were looked up in the germline V gene. V is clipped by 3 bases and J by 10 bases, and the sequence between their germline boundaries is 13 bases long. Taken from cysteine to phenylalanine, the CDR3 has 13 residues. The DNA shown is the 39-base CDR3, in frame from base 1. This TCR derives from a man aged 55-75 years with active or convalescent COVID-19. The rearrangement combines TRBV2 with TRBJ2-1, and possibly TRBD1, on 6 matching bases. The sequenced material came from peripheral blood. The CDR3 loop reads CASSDNREAEQFF. The bases are TGTGCCAGCAGTGATAACAGGGAAGCGGAGCAGTTCTTC.